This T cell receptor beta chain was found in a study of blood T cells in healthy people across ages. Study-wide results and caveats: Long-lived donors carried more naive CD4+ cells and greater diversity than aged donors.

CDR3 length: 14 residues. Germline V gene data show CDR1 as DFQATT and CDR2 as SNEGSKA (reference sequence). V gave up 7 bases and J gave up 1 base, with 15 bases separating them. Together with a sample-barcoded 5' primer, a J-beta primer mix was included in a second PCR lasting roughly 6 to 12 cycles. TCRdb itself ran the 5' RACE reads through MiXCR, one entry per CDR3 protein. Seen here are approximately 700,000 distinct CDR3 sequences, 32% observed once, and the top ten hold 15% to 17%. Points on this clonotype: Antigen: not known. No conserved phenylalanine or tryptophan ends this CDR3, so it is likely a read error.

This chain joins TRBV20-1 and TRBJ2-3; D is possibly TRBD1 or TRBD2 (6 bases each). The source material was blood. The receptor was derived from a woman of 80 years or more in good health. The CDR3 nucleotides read TGCAGTGGCACAGGGAGGATTGGCACAGATACGCAGTATCTT. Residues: CSGTGRIGTDTQYL.